This section outlines one T cell receptor (beta chain) sequence together with its context. As yet, its antigen is unknown. This sample stems from a study of shared clonotypes between healthy human individuals. The study, taken as a whole, reports: Sequencing depth was a factor that was expected to affect clonotype sharing among donors.

In the authors' methods: Quality scores were absent from the junction-only immunoSEQ sequences, so filtering differed. The protocol was immunoSEQ multiplex PCR, while the TCRdb copy is restricted to in-frame clones and leaves out a portion. Clonal size and the V and J genes are those of that table, whereas D and trimming came from the DNA. The table lists 2 million to 2.5 million clones, approximately 93% of them singletons. Trimming took 5 bases from V and 2 from J, leaving 18 bases between them. The CDR3 runs 16 residues. The germline CDR1 and CDR2 sequences are SGHTA and FQGNSA. The study drew all its donors from Caucasian adults living in Nashville, Tennessee. Partitioning of CD4+ cells yielded a CD45RA+ naive subset and a CD45RA-negative memory subset.

The sample was naive CD4+ T cells from PBMCs. This sample's subset: CD45RA+ positively selected. The chain links TRBV7-2 to TRBJ1-1, with D unclear. The source of this sequence is a man in his late teens or twenties in good health. Some clones in this sample may be carry-over from other donors' samples. The CDR3 sequence: CASSPRSAVSNTEAFF. CDR3 nucleotide sequence: TGTGCCAGCAGCCCCCGGTCGGCGGTTTCTAACACTGAAGCTTTCTTT.